This T cell receptor beta chain originates from a study of healthy donors' naive CD4 and CD8 T cells (dated by TCRdb to about 2015). At the level of the whole study: The donors were selected to cover three age groups of six people each (20-25, 40-50 and 60-70 years), had a mean age of 44, and were half female. Donors were HLA-typed by sequencing at HLA-A, -B, -C, -DRB1, -DQB1 and -DPB1 using the SBTexcellerator protocol, an ABI3130xl analyzer and SBTengine software. The study sequenced rearranged TCR alpha and beta chains from naive CD4+ and CD8+ T cells to test how TCR variation relates to lineage commitment. Peripheral blood mononuclear cells were obtained from some 17 unrelated, healthy individuals. The TCR alpha libraries followed the same workflow as the beta chain, except for a newly designed primer set that covered all functional IMGT alpha gene variants.

The full study reports these points: Taken together, V genes, J genes and CDR3 charge appeared to account for roughly an eighth of the variance in CD4/CD8 propensity, mostly acting in an additive way. Alpha and beta chains were sequenced in bulk and could not be paired, so combined chain effects were not evaluated. Naive CD4+ and CD8+ cells reportedly showed biased usage of most V and J gene segments, and this bias was consistent across donors and independent of HLA genotype. In both chains, CD4+ lineage was associated with a positively charged CDR3, and CD8+ lineage was associated with a negatively charged CDR3. The study did not directly address whether homeostatic proliferation of naive T cells might have biased the repertoire.

V gives up 4 bases and J gives up 7 bases, and the segment between their germline ends measures 11 bases. According to the germline V gene, CDR1 reads SNHLY and CDR2 reads FYNNEI. The CDR3 starts with the cysteine, ends with the phenylalanine, and has 13 residues. The only DNA kept is the CDR3, 39 bases in frame from the first base. Sequencer: 454 GS FLX Titanium. A previously published linear amplification protocol was used to construct TCR libraries from around 0.45 ug of total RNA. Sequencing was performed on the Roche/454 Genome Sequencer with Titanium chemistry. For the original study's pipeline: 75,000 to 95,000 rearranged TCR alpha transcripts were sequenced from 5 or 6 of the healthy donors. Duplicate transcripts were removed, and unique TCR clonotypes were defined by the CDR3 junction according to IMGT nomenclature. CD4 versus CD8 status was modeled on V and J genes by logistic regression in R 2.13.0, with adjustment for donor effects and Bonferroni correction for multiple testing. TCRdb reworked the public reads: Q25 trimming with fastp, MiXCR clone assembly, productive beta chains retained. Rows are unified per CDR3 protein, each entry keeping the most common DNA and genes. The V and J calls here are based on TCRdb, not the publication. Counted in this sample were approximately 180,000 distinct CDR3 sequences; 65% to 80% of them appeared once. In total, the top ten clones hold more than 2% of the sample.

Comments on this clonotype: Its antigen is still unknown. Per-nucleotide qualities are absent, and no much larger clonotype sits a single base away.

Cells with a CD4+CD8-CD45RO-CD45RA+ profile were isolated by FACS and defined as naive CD4+ T cells, and those with a CD8+CD4-CD45RA+CD27bright profile were defined as naive CD8+ T cells. Sorting used antibodies against CD4 (RPA-T4), CD8 (SK1), CD27 (O323), CD45RA (HI100) and CD45RO (UCHL1). Sequenced: naive CD4+ and CD8+ T cells sorted from blood, pooled from several donors. The meaning of the sample's cell subset or site label: FACS-sorted naive CD4+ (CD45RO-CD45RA+) and naive CD8+ (CD45RA+CD27bright) T cells. The V gene is TRBV2 and the J gene is TRBJ2-1, with the D gene too uncertain to name. The sequence was collected from a pool of human donors in good health; the sample pools cells from several healthy donors. The nucleotide sequence is given as TGTGCCAGCAGTGTTGTGTCGGAGAATGAGCAGTTCTTC. It is translated as CASSVVSENEQFF. Supplemented by the reference TRBV2 and TRBJ2-1 proteins around the CDR3, the complete variable domain is EPEVTQTPSHQVTQMGQEVILRCVPISNHLYFYWYRQILGQKVEFLVSFYNNEISEKSEIFDDQFSVERPDGSNFTLKIRSTKLEDSAMYFCASSVVSENEQFFGPGTRLTVL.